This TCR beta chain was captured in a study of TIL therapy for anti-PD-1-resistant metastatic lung cancer. This was the immunoSEQ v3 assay. The repertoire was sequenced with immunoSEQ multiplex PCR; TCRdb's copy has only in-frame clones and lacks some. The data contain about 49,000 clones, roughly 78% of them singletons. This clone was observed a single time. Time point reported: pre-treatment sample, taken before nivolumab and TIL therapy. The CDR3 consists of 14 residues. With 7 bases removed from V and 0 bases from J, the gap between germline ends came to 10 bases. From germline, CDR1 is MNHNS and CDR2 SASEGT.

The chain employs TRBV6-1 and TRBJ1-5; D is uncertain. The specimen was blood, collected at baseline. The sequence came from a man aged 65 to 85 with non-small cell lung cancer. The CDR3 region is CASNQQNSNQPQHF. The DNA of the CDR3 is TGTGCCAGCAACCAACAAAATAGCAATCAGCCCCAGCATTTT.